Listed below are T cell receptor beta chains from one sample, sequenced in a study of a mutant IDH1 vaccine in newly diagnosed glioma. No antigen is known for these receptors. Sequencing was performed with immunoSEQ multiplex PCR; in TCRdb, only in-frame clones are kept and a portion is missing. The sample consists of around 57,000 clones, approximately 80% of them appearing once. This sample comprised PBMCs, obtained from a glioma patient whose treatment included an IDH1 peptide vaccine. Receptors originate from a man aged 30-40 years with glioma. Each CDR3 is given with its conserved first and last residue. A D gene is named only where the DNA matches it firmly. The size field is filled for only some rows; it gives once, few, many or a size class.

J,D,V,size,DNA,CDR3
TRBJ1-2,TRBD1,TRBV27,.,TGTGCCAGCAGTTTGGGACAGGGAGGCTACACCTTC,CASSLGQGGYTF
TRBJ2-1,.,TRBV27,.,TGTGCCAGCAGTTTCTCTGGCTCGAGCTCCTACAATGAGCAGTTCTTC,CASSFSGSSSYNEQFF
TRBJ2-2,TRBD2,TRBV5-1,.,TGCGCCAGCAGCATCCGACTAGCGGGGGGGCGTACCGGGGAGCTGTTTTTT,CASSIRLAGGRTGELFF
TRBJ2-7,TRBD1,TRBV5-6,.,TGTGCCAGCAGCGGGTACGGTCGGGGACAGGGGTCCTACGAGCAGTACTTC,CASSGYGRGQGSYEQYF
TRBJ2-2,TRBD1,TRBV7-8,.,TGTGCCAGCAGCTTAGCGTCCGGGACAGGGATCGGGGAGCTGTTTTTT,CASSLASGTGIGELFF
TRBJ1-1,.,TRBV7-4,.,TGTGCCAGCAGCCTCCTCAGGGATTGCACTGAAGCTTTCTTT,CASSLLRDCTEAFF
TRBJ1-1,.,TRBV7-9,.,TGTGCCAGCAGCTTAGGTGCACGGTCTGAAGCTTTCTTT,CASSLGARSEAFF
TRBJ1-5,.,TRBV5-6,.,TGTGCCAGCAGCTTCTTCCAGGGAAGAGGCAATCAGCCCCAGCATTTT,CASSFFQGRGNQPQHF
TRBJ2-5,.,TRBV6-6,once,TGTGCCAGCAGTTACTCAGGGGCCCAAGAGACCCAGTACTTC,CASSYSGAQETQYF
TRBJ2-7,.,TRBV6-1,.,TGTGCCAGCAGCTCGGGGCGTCCCTACGAGCAGTACTTC,CASSSGRPYEQYF
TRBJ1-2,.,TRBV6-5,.,TGTGCCAGCAGGACGCCCGGTCTGGAATATGGCTACACCTTC,CASRTPGLEYGYTF
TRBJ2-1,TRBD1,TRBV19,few,TGTGCCAGCCAAAACCCCGGGACAGTCGGTGGCAATGAGCAGTTCTTC,CASQNPGTVGGNEQFF
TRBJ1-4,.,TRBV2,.,TGTGCCAGGAGGGGCCTTTCTAGCGAAAAACTGTTTTTT,CARRGLSSEKLFF
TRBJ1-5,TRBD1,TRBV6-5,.,TGTGCCAGCAGTTCGGGACAGGGAGGCAATCAGCCCCAGCATTTT,CASSSGQGGNQPQHF
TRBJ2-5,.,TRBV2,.,TGTGCCAGCAGTGAAGGCCAGGGGAGATATGAGACCCAGTACTTC,CASSEGQGRYETQYF
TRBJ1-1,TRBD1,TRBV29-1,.,TGCAGCGTTGAGGGACAGGGTACGAACACTGAAGCTTTCTTT,CSVEGQGTNTEAFF
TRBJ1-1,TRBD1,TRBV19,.,TGTGCCAGTACCCCAGGGTCGACAGGGTGGACTGAAGCTTTCTTT,CASTPGSTGWTEAFF
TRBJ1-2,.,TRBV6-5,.,TGTGCCAGCAGTTACTCTGGAGGAGGGGGCTACACCTTC,CASSYSGGGGYTF
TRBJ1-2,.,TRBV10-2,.,TGCGCCAGCAGTGAAGTGGAAAACTATGGCTACACCTTC,CASSEVENYGYTF
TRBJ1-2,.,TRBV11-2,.,TGTGCCAGCAGCTTAGGCGCTAACTATGGCTACACCTTC,CASSLGANYGYTF
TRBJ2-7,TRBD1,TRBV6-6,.,TGTGCCAGCAGTTCATGGGACAGGGCAGAGGAAGAGCAGTACTTC,CASSSWDRAEEEQYF
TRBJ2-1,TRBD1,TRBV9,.,TGTGCCAGCAGCGTGGCAGGGGGACCGTACAATGAGCAGTTCTTC,CASSVAGGPYNEQFF
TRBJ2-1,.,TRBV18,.,TGTGCCAGCTCAAGAGGGGACGGGTACAATGAGCAGTTCTTC,CASSRGDGYNEQFF
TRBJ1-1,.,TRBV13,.,TGTGCCAGCAGCTCGTCCGGGGCCCCTTCCACTGAAGCTTTCTTT,CASSSSGAPSTEAFF
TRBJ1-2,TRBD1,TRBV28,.,TGTGCCAGCAAGGTCTGGGACAGGGAGTATGGCTACACCTTC,CASKVWDREYGYTF
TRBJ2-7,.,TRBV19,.,TGTGCCAGTAGTATTAGGGGGGGAAACACCCTCCTCTACGAGCAGTACTTC,CASSIRGGNTLLYEQYF
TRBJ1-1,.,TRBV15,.,TGTGCCACCAGCAGAGAGACTGGAGGAAGTACTGAAGCTTTCTTT,CATSRETGGSTEAFF
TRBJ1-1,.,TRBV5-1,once,TGCGCCAGCAGCGCTCGCGGTGAAGCTTTCTTT,CASSARGEAFF
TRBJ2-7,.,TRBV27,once,TGTGCCAGCAGTCGGGGGTCCTACGAGCAGTACTTC,CASSRGSYEQYF
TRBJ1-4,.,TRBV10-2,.,TGCGCCAGCGGGACAACCTTAGCAACTAATGAAAAACTGTTTTTT,CASGTTLATNEKLFF
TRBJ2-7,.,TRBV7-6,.,TGTGCCAGCAGCCCTAAGGGCAGGCAGGGGTACGAGCAGTACTTC,CASSPKGRQGYEQYF
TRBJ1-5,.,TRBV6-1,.,TGTGCCACCACAGACAGTAGCAATCAGCCCCAGCATTTT,CATTDSSNQPQHF
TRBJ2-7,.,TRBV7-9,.,TGTGCCAGCAGCTTGATGGGCGACGAGCAGTACTTC,CASSLMGDEQYF